This TCR beta chain is drawn from a study of beta chain features in type 1 diabetes. Whole-study findings and limits: Moderate yet significant TCRB CDR3 shortening was seen in Type 1 diabetes patients in all four CD4+ subsets.

In regard to this clone: Its antigen is as yet unknown. This sample includes further DNA sequences coding for the same CDR3.

This CDR3 is 11 amino acids long. Germline values: CDR1 SGHTA, CDR2 FQGNSA. V lost 2 bases, J lost 4 bases, and 2 bases lay in between. The entirety of the isolated RNA underwent reverse transcription, so expressed TCRB transcripts were sequenced. Generated by immunoSEQ multiplex PCR, the TCRdb table keeps only in-frame clones and is missing some. The table lists roughly 250,000 clones, under 70% of them singletons. CD4+ naive, central memory, regulatory and stem cell-like memory subsets were isolated by sorting on CD45RO/CCR7/CD25/CD127/CD95/CD27. The specimen sequenced was naive CD4+ T cells from blood. The source of this sequence is a man aged 30 to 39 in good health. The chain carries TRBV7-2 and TRBJ2-5, with D hard to call. The CDR3 DNA reads as TGTGCCAGCAGCTTAACAGAGACCCAGTACTTC. Protein: CASSLTETQYF.